Listed here are 19 T cell receptor beta chains from one sample, sequenced in a study of blood T cell repertoires in COVID-19. The assay was immunoSEQ multiplex PCR, and TCRdb's table has in-frame clones only and misses some. Among fewer than 250,000 clones listed, roughly 86% were seen once. Sequenced sample: PBMCs or T cells enriched from blood (not recorded which). Receptor source: a woman aged 30 to 39 with acute COVID-19.

The chain uses TRBV5-5 and TRBJ1-6; no firm D call. CDR1 and CDR2 from the germline V gene are SGHKS and YYEKEE (reference sequence). The CDR3 is 14 amino acids. Trimming left V 7 bases short and J 4 bases short, with 12 bases between. The CDR3 DNA follows: TGTGCCAGCGAGGCGGGAAATTATAATTCACCCCTCCACTTT. Translating it yields CASEAGNYNSPLHF.

The genes are TRBV3-1 (or the pseudogene TRBV3-2) and TRBJ2-5; tentative D call: TRBD2 (6 bases). Germline V gives CDR1 LGHDT, CDR2 YNNKEL (reference sequence). This CDR3 contains 18 residues. V was clipped by 4 bases and J by 7 bases, with 28 bases between them. The CDR3 sequence is CASSLTEWRGEERGTQYF. The CDR3 region has the DNA TGTGCCAGCAGCCTTACCGAATGGAGAGGGGAGGAGAGAGGGACCCAGTACTTC.

The chain employs TRBV5-1 and TRBJ1-1; D remains unclear. Trimming took off 2 bases at V and 0 bases at J, with 14 bases between the two ends. This CDR3 region has 16 residues. Germline CDR1 is SGHRS and CDR2 is YFSETQ. CDR3 residues: CASSLGAGGLNTEAFF. As DNA, the CDR3 is TGCGCCAGCAGCTTAGGTGCCGGAGGTTTGAACACTGAAGCTTTCTTT.

The gene calls are TRBV29-1 and TRBJ2-1, with TRBD1 matching over 7 bases. Germline trimming cut 6 bases from V and 7 bases from J; bases unmatched to any gene: 6. This CDR3 has 12 amino acids. Germline loops: CDR1 SQVTM, CDR2 ANQGSEA. As DNA, the CDR3 is TGCAGCGTGGACAGGAGAACTAATGAGCAGTTCTTC. Protein sequence: CSVDRRTNEQFF.

A note on this clone: Within the sample, other DNA sequences also encode this same CDR3. This sequence joins TRBV18 and TRBJ2-3; D not certain. This CDR3 has 12 residues. The V end lost 4 bases, the J end lost 2 bases, and 4 bases lay between the germline ends. CDR1 KGHSH and CDR2 LQKENI come from the germline V gene. The CDR3 sequence is CASSRLTDTQYF. The CDR3 DNA reads as TGTGCCAGCTCACGGCTCACAGATACGCAGTATTTT.

This sequence joins TRBV7-9 and TRBJ1-5; TRBD1 is a possible D gene (6 bases). Germline values: CDR1 SEHNR, CDR2 FQNEAQ (reference sequence). The CDR3 is made up of 14 amino acids. Trimming took off 3 bases at V and 3 bases at J, with 9 bases between the two ends. The CDR3 region is CASSFGQLNQPQHF. As DNA, the CDR3 is TGTGCCAGCAGCTTCGGACAGCTCAATCAGCCCCAGCATTTT. Supplemented by reference TRBV7-9 and TRBJ1-5, the full variable domain reads DTGVSQNPRHKITKRGQNVTFRCDPISEHNRLYWYRQTLGQGPEFLTYFQNEAQLEKSRLLSDRFSAERPKGSFSTLEIQRTEQGDSAMYLCASSFGQLNQPQHFGDGTRLSIL.

The J gene is TRBJ1-2, the V gene TRBV11-2, with D tentatively TRBD1 (6 bases). Germline CDR1 and CDR2: SGHAT and FQNNGV. This CDR3 is built from 15 residues. V was clipped by 5 bases and J by 4 bases, with 17 bases between them. CDR3: CASSPTAGASYGYTF. CDR3 coding DNA: TGTGCCAGCAGCCCGACGGCAGGGGCAAGCTATGGCTACACCTTC.

The V gene is TRBV9, the J gene TRBJ1-1, with D possibly matching TRBD1 (6 bases). Trimming removed 4 bases from V and 7 bases from J, with 20 bases in between. The CDR3 runs 15 residues. The germline V gene has CDR1 SGDLS and CDR2 YYNGEE. The CDR3 loop reads CASSPPKGVADEAFF. The CDR3 DNA reads as TGTGCCAGCAGCCCCCCAAAGGGGGTGGCCGATGAAGCTTTCTTT.

Remarks on this clone: The same CDR3 is also encoded by other DNA sequences in this sample. The genes are TRBV7-2 and TRBJ1-1; TRBD1 matches at 8 bases. CDR1 and CDR2 from the germline V gene are SGHTA and FQGNSA. J lost 3 bases, V lost 4 bases, and 1 base had no gene match. This CDR3 contains 13 residues. Here the CDR3 reads CASSSDRDTEAFF. In DNA, the CDR3 is TGTGCCAGCAGCTCGGACAGGGACACTGAAGCTTTCTTT.

V and J are TRBV27 and TRBJ1-1; D unresolved. V was clipped by 5 bases and J by 0 bases, with 13 bases between them. The CDR3 is 15 residues long. The germline V gene encodes CDR1 MNHEY and CDR2 SMNVEV (reference sequence). CDR3 nucleotides: TGTGCCAGCAGTCGAGGTGGAGGTATGAACACTGAAGCTTTCTTT. Translation: CASSRGGGMNTEAFF.

The genes are TRBV30 and TRBJ1-1; perhaps TRBD1 as D (5 bases). This CDR3 is 13 amino acids long. V was shortened by 5 bases and J by 5 bases, with 15 bases between the two germline ends. Germline lookup yields CDR1 GTSNPN and CDR2 SVGIG (reference sequence). The DNA of the CDR3 is TGTGCCTGGGGCCGGGGGTCGGGTACTGAAGCTTTCTTT. This codes for CAWGRGSGTEAFF. Drawing the rest from reference TRBV30 and TRBJ1-1, the complete variable domain is SQTIHQWPATLVQPVGSPLSLECTVEGTSNPNLYWYRQAAGRGLQLLFYSVGIGQISSEVPQNLSASRPQDRQFILSSKKLLLSDSGFYLCAWGRGSGTEAFFGQGTRLTVV.

V and J are TRBV15 and TRBJ1-5, with 7 bases aligning to TRBD1. The CDR3 spans 14 residues. Germline loops: CDR1 LNHNV, CDR2 YYDKDF (reference sequence). Trimming took 3 bases from V and 5 from J; bases not matched to a gene: 4. The CDR3 spells CATSSHRGDQPQHF. CDR3 bases: TGTGCCACCAGCAGTCACAGGGGAGATCAGCCCCAGCATTTT. The variable domain in full, completed from reference TRBV15 and TRBJ1-5, reads DAMVIQNPRYQVTQFGKPVTLSCSQTLNHNVMYWYQQKSSQAPKLLFHYYDKDFNNEADTPDNFQSRRPNTSFCFLDIRSPGLGDTAMYLCATSSHRGDQPQHFGDGTRLSIL.

To note about this clone: The same CDR3 arises from other DNA sequences in this sample as well. The V gene is TRBV12-3 or TRBV12-4, the J gene TRBJ1-2; 8 nucleotides match TRBD1. V shed 5 bases, J shed 8 bases, and the junction held 4 bases outside the gene matches. The CDR3 runs 12 residues. The CDR3 loop is CASSTGGRGYTF. DNA for the CDR3: TGTGCCAGCAGTACAGGGGGTAGGGGCTACACCTTC.

The chain couples TRBV10-2 to TRBJ1-6; D is uncertain. With 2 bases removed from V and 7 bases from J, the gap between germline ends came to 15 bases. Germline values: CDR1 WSHSY, CDR2 SAAADI. The length of the CDR3 is 16 residues. The CDR3 region has the DNA TGCGCCAGCAGTGAGCTCGGGGAGAGCCCAAATTCACCCCTCCACTTT. It translates to CASSELGESPNSPLHF.

The CDR3 reads CASSLAGDATNEKLFF. The CDR3, as DNA: TGCGCCAGCAGCTTGGCGGGGGATGCAACTAATGAAAAACTGTTTTTT. V usage is TRBV5-1 and J usage is TRBJ1-4, with D perhaps TRBD1 (5 bases). The CDR3 consists of 16 residues. Germline values: CDR1 SGHRS, CDR2 YFSETQ. V lost 0 bases and J lost 0, with 9 bases in between.

The V call is TRBV6-5, the J call TRBJ2-1; TRBD2 matches at 8 bases. Per germline, CDR1 MNHEY and CDR2 SVGAGI. The CDR3 covers 16 residues. V lost 1 base to trimming and J lost 5 bases; unmatched junction nucleotides: 7. As DNA, the CDR3 is TGTGCCAGCAGTTACTTCACCGGGACTAGACACAATGAGCAGTTCTTC. Its translation: CASSYFTGTRHNEQFF.

The gene calls are TRBV6-5 and TRBJ1-2; tentatively, D is TRBD1 (6 bases). Trimming took 9 bases from V and 4 from J, leaving 12 bases between them. CDR3 length: 12 amino acids. Germline CDR1 reads MNHEY; CDR2 reads SVGAGI. The CDR3 region has the DNA TGTGCCAGTACAGGGTCCCTCTATGGCTACACCTTC. This gives the protein CASTGSLYGYTF.

This chain uses TRBV5-6 with TRBJ2-3; 8 bases align to TRBD2. The germline gives CDR1 SGHDT, CDR2 YYEEEE. J gave up 3 bases and V 3 bases, and 3 bases lay outside the gene matches. CDR3 length: 14 residues. The CDR3: CASSWTSLTDTQYF. CDR3 bases: TGTGCCAGCAGCTGGACTAGCTTAACAGATACGCAGTATTTT.

This clone was counted a few times. This chain joins TRBV11-1 and TRBJ1-1; 9 bases are a match to TRBD1. This CDR3 is 14 amino acids long. After removal of 6 bases from V and 6 bases from J, the junction contained 8 bases not matched to a gene. Germline CDR1 and CDR2: SGHAT and FQDESV (reference sequence). CDR3 in DNA: TGTGCCAGCAGACAGGCACAGGGGGCCTCTGAAGCTTTCTTT. This sequence encodes CASRQAQGASEAFF.